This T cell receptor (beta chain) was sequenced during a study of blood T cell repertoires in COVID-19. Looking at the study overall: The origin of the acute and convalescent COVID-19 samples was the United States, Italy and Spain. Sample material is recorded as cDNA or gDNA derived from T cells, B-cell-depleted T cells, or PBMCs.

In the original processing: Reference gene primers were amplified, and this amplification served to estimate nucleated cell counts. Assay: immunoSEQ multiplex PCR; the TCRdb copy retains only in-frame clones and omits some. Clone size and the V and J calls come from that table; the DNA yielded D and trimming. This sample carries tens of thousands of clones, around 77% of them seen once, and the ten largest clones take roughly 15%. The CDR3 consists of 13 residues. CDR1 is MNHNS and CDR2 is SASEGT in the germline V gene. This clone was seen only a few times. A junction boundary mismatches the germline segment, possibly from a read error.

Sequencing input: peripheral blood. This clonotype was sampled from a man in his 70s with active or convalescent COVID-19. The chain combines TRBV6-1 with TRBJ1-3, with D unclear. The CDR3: CASSEGEVDTIYF. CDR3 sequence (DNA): TGTGCCAGCAGCGAAGGCGAGGTGGACACCATATATTTT.